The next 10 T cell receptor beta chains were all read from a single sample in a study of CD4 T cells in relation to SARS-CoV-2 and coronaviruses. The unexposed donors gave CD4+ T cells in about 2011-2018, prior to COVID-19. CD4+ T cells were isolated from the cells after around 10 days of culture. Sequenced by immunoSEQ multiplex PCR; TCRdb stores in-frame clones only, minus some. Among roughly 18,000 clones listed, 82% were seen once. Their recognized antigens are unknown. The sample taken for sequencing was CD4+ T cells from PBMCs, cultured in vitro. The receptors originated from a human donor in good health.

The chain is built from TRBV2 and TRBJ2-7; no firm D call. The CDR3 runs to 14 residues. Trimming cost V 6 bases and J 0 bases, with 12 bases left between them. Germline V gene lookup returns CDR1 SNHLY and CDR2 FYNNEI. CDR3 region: CASRLDRSSYEQYF. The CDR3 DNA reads TGTGCCAGCAGACTGGACCGCAGCTCCTACGAGCAGTACTTC.

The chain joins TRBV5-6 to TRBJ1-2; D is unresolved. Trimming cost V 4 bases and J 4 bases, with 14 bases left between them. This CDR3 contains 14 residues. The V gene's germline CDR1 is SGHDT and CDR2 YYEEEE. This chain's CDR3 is CASSKVAAVYGYTF. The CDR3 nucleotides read TGTGCCAGCAGCAAAGTGGCCGCCGTCTATGGCTACACCTTC.

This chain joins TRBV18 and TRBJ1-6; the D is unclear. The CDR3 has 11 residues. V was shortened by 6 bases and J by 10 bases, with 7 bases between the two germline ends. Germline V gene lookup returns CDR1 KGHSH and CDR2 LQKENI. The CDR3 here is CASSGNSPLHF. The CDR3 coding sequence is TGTGCCAGCTCCGGGAACTCACCCCTCCACTTT.

CDR3 loop: CASSRGAGMNTEAFF. As DNA, the CDR3 is TGTGCCAGCAGCCGCGGGGCAGGCATGAACACTGAAGCTTTCTTT. This chain links TRBV7-6 with TRBJ1-1, with a tentative D call TRBD1 (5 bases). There are 15 residues in the CDR3. Germline CDR1 and CDR2: SGHVS and FNYEAQ. Trimming left V 5 bases short and J 0 bases short, with 13 bases between.

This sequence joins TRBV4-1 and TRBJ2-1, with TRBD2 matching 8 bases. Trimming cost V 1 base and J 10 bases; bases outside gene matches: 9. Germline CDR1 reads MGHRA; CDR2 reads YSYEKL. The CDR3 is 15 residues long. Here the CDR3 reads CASSQGGGLMKEQFF. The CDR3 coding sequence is TGCGCCAGCAGCCAAGGCGGGGGGTTAATGAAAGAGCAGTTCTTC.

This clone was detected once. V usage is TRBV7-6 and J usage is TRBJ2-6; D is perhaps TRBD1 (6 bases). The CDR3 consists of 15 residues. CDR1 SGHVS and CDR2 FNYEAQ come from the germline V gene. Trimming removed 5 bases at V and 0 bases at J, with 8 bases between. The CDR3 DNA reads TGTGCCAGCAGCCAAGGGGGCTCTGGGGCCAACGTCCTGACTTTC. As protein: CASSQGGSGANVLTF.

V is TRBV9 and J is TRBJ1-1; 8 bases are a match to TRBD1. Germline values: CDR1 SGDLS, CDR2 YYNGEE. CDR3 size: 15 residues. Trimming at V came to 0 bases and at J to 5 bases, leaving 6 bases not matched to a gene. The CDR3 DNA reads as TGTGCCAGCAGCGTAGGCCAGGGGGCGAAAACTGAAGCTTTCTTT. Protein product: CASSVGQGAKTEAFF.

The CDR3 bases are TGTGCCAGCAGCGACGGGGCCGCCAGAAACACCATATATTTT. Its translation is CASSDGAARNTIYF. The chain links TRBV6-5 to TRBJ1-3, with TRBD1 as a possible D gene (5 bases). V gave up 6 bases and J gave up 5 bases, with 14 bases separating them. From germline, CDR1 is MNHEY and CDR2 SVGAGI. The CDR3 has 14 amino acids.

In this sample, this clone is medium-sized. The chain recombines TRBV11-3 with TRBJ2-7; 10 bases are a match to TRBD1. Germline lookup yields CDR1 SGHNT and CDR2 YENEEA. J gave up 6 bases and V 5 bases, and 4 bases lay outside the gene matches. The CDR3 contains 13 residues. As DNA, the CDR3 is TGTGCCAGCAGCACCCGACAGGGGGCCGAGCAGTACTTC. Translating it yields CASSTRQGAEQYF. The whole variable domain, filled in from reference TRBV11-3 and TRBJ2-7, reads EAGVVQSPRYKIIEKKQPVAFWCNPISGHNTLYWYLQNLGQGPELLIRYENEEAVDDSQLPKDRFSAERLKGVDSTLKIQPAELGDSAVYLCASSTRQGAEQYFGPGTRLTVT.

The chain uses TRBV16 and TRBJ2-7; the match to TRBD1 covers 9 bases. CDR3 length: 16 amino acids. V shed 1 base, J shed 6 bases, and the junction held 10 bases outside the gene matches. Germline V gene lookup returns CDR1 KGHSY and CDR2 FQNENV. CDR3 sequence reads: CASSQWPGQGTPEQYF. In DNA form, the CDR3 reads TGTGCCAGCAGCCAATGGCCGGGACAGGGTACCCCCGAGCAGTACTTC.